This passage covers 2 T cell receptor beta chains from one sample sequenced in a study of cytomegalovirus exposure and HLA in healthy donors. 60 Vbeta and 13 Jbeta primers were used in PCR. Clones were read by immunoSEQ multiplex PCR, and TCRdb kept only the in-frame ones, dropping some. The sample contains about 190,000 clones, approximately 12% of which appear only once. Sequenced material: PBMCs. The receptors originated from a man in his fifties or sixties in good health and CMV-seropositive.

The chain recombines TRBV7-3 with TRBJ2-2, with a weak D call TRBD1 (6 bases). V was shortened by 4 bases and J by 3 bases, with 9 bases between the two germline ends. The germline V gene has CDR1 SGHTA and CDR2 FQGTGA. The CDR3 length is 14 residues. The CDR3 DNA reads as TGTGCCAGCAGCTCAAACAGGGACACCGGGGAGCTGTTTTTT. Its protein is CASSSNRDTGELFF.

This clone showed up just a few times. The V and J genes are TRBV19 and TRBJ2-2, with 8 bases that match TRBD2. This CDR3 spans 16 amino acids. CDR1 LNHDA and CDR2 SQIVND come from the germline V gene (reference sequence). V was clipped by 6 bases and J by 0 bases; unmatched bases: 6. CDR3 DNA sequence: TGTGCCAGTAGCCTCCCCGGGGGGGCGAACACCGGGGAGCTGTTTTTT. This codes for CASSLPGGANTGELFF.